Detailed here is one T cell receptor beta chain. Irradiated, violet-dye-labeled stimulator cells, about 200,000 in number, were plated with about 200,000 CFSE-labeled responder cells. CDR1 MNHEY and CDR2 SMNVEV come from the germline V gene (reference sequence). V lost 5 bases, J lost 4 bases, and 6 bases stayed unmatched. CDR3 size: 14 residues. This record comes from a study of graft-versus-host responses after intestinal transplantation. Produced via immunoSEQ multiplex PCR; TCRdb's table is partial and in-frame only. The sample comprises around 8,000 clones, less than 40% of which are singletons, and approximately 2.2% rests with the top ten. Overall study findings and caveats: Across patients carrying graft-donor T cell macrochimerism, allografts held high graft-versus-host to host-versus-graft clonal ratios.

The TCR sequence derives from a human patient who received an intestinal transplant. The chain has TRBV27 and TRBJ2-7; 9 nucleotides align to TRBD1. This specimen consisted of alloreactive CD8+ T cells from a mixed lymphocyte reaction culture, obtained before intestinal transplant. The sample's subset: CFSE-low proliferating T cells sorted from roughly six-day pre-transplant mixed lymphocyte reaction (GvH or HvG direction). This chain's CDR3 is CASSRTGTGYEQYF. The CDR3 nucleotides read TGTGCCAGCAGTCGAACCGGGACAGGGTACGAGCAGTACTTC.